This T cell receptor (beta chain) was captured in a study of blood T cell repertoires in COVID-19. The wider study: T cells, B-cell-depleted T cells, or PBMCs supplied cDNA or gDNA.

Germline loops: CDR1 LGHNA, CDR2 YNFKEQ. CDR3 length: 14 amino acids. V lost 6 bases to trimming and J lost 7 bases, with 15 bases between them. Per the study methods: The assay estimated nucleated cells by amplifying reference gene primers. Some clones are missing from TCRdb's copy, which holds only in-frame ones; the method was immunoSEQ multiplex PCR. The V and J calls and the clone size are those of that table, but D and trimming were determined from the DNA. The table shows about 160,000 clones, with nearly 80% occurring only once. This receptor was taken from a woman aged 80 or over with acute or convalescent COVID-19. This chain connects TRBV4-2 to TRBJ2-2; no clear D. Sequencing was performed on peripheral blood. The CDR3 coding sequence is TGTGCCAGCAGTCCAAGATTAGAGGTCGGGGAGCTGTTTTTT. It translates to CASSPRLEVGELFF.